What follows are 27 T cell receptor beta chains derived from one specimen sequenced in a study of T cells in localized non-small cell lung cancer. The data were produced by immunoSEQ multiplex PCR, yet TCRdb's version contains in-frame clones alone and is incomplete. This sample has about 40,000 clones, with around 87% found just once. Sample: peripheral blood, taken before any cancer treatment. The receptors derive from a man between 18 and 49 years old with stage I lung adenocarcinoma.

The CDR3 is CASSLGDGGWTDTQYF. DNA for the CDR3: TGCGCCAGCAGCTTGGGAGACGGGGGTTGGACAGATACGCAGTATTTT. V and J are TRBV5-1 and TRBJ2-3; D might be TRBD2 (6 bases). The CDR3 is 16 amino acids. Germline V lookup: CDR1 SGHRS, CDR2 YFSETQ. The ends were cut back, 0 bases at V and 3 bases at J, with 14 bases in the middle.

The chain recombines TRBV30 with TRBJ2-7, with 7 bases matching TRBD1. The V gene's germline CDR1 is GTSNPN and CDR2 SVGIG (reference sequence). V dropped 5 bases and J dropped 7; count of bases not matched to a gene: 11. The CDR3 is 13 residues long. CDR3 protein: CAWAPGQSLEQYF. The CDR3 nucleotides read TGTGCCTGGGCCCCGGGACAGTCGCTGGAGCAGTACTTC.

The chain recombines TRBV13 with TRBJ2-7; 8 bases are shared with TRBD1. This CDR3 contains 14 residues. Germline CDR1 is PRHDT and CDR2 is FYEKMQ (reference sequence). V was pared by 5 bases and J by 6 bases, with 9 bases of the junction left unmatched. CDR3 in amino acids: CASSAGTGVFEQYF. In DNA, the CDR3 is TGTGCCAGCAGCGCCGGGACAGGCGTTTTCGAGCAGTACTTC.

The chain joins TRBV27 to TRBJ1-4; D possibly corresponds to TRBD1 (5 bases). The CDR3 runs 14 residues. CDR1 and CDR2 (germline): MNHEY, SMNVEV (reference sequence). V lost 3 bases to trimming and J lost 4 bases, with 9 bases between them. For the CDR3, the DNA is TGTGCCAGCAGTTTTGGGGCAGGTAATGAAAAACTGTTTTTT. This codes for CASSFGAGNEKLFF.

The chain recombines TRBV7-9 with TRBJ2-1; TRBD2 matches at 8 bases. The CDR3 length is 17 residues. The germline V gene encodes CDR1 SEHNR and CDR2 FQNEAQ (reference sequence). V was clipped by 5 bases and J by 7 bases; unmatched bases: 16. The DNA of the CDR3 is TGTGCCAGCAGCCGACCGCTCGGGGGGGCTAAAGGGAATGAGCAGTTCTTC. Translating it yields CASSRPLGGAKGNEQFF.

This sequence joins TRBV7-8 and TRBJ1-2; TRBD1 is a possible D gene (6 bases). V was pared by 0 bases and J by 4 bases, with 21 bases between. CDR3 length: 18 residues. Germline V lookup: CDR1 SGHVS, CDR2 FQNEAQ. The DNA for the CDR3 is TGTGCCAGCAGCTTAGCGCAGGCCACCCGAGGACAGCTCTATGGCTACACCTTC. As protein: CASSLAQATRGQLYGYTF.

V and J are TRBV4-3 and TRBJ1-2; D is unresolved. V was shortened by 1 base and J by 1 base, with 13 bases between the two germline ends. The germline V gene has CDR1 LGHNA and CDR2 YSLEER. This CDR3 has 16 amino acids. CDR3 DNA sequence: TGCGCCAGCAGCCAAGGCATGGAAGATCTTAACTATGGCTACACCTTC. Residues: CASSQGMEDLNYGYTF.

This clone was observed a handful of times. The chain is built from TRBV4-3 and TRBJ1-6, with D possibly matching TRBD1 (6 bases). Trimming stripped 6 bases from V and 5 bases from J, with 14 bases between. CDR1 and CDR2 from the germline V gene are LGHNA and YSLEER. This CDR3 has 15 residues. The CDR3 spells CASSQNRADNSPLHF. In nucleotides, the CDR3 is TGCGCCAGCAGTCAAAACAGGGCAGATAATTCACCCCTCCACTTT.

The chain carries TRBV19 and TRBJ1-1, with D possibly TRBD1 on 6 matching bases. CDR1 is LNHDA and CDR2 is SQIVND in the germline V gene (reference sequence). The CDR3 covers 14 residues. The V end lost 6 bases, the J end lost 1 base, and 12 bases lay between the germline ends. The CDR3 DNA sequence: TGTGCCAGTAGCACGGGACACCCGAACACTGAAGCTTTCTTT. Protein product: CASSTGHPNTEAFF.

V is TRBV6-6 and J is TRBJ1-5, with a weak D call TRBD1 (5 bases). Germline V lookup: CDR1 MNHNY, CDR2 SVGAGI (reference sequence). The CDR3 runs 14 residues. The V gene lost 0 bases and the J gene lost 5 bases, with 8 bases spanning the gap. CDR3 in amino acids: CASSYSTGDQPQHF. The CDR3 DNA follows: TGTGCCAGCAGTTACTCGACGGGGGATCAGCCCCAGCATTTT.

The CDR3 loop reads CASSLRQDAGELFF. Here the CDR3 DNA reads TGCGCCAGCAGCTTGAGGCAGGACGCCGGGGAGCTGTTTTTT. The chain joins TRBV5-1 to TRBJ2-2; D ambiguous. The CDR3 is 14 amino acids. Germline V gene sequence: CDR1 SGHRS, CDR2 YFSETQ. Trimming pared 1 base from V and 6 bases from J, leaving 10 bases between.

This clone was counted a single time. The rearrangement uses TRBV4-1 and TRBJ1-2; D unclear. Germline CDR1 MGHRA, CDR2 YSYEKL. Between the trimmed V and J ends, which lost 3 bases and 4 bases, there was a span of 12 bases. The CDR3 length is 14 residues. The CDR3 sequence: CASSQTSGTYGYTF. As DNA, the CDR3 is TGCGCCAGCAGCCAGACCAGTGGAACCTATGGCTACACCTTC.

The chain links TRBV5-5 to TRBJ1-2, with D possibly matching TRBD1 (5 bases). V lost 5 bases to trimming and J lost 2 bases, with 19 bases between them. Germline CDR1 SGHKS, CDR2 YYEKEE (reference sequence). The CDR3 has 16 residues. CDR3 DNA sequence: TGTGCCAGCAGACACGGACCAGGGTTGACGAACTATGGCTACACCTTC. Protein: CASRHGPGLTNYGYTF.

The V gene is TRBV5-1, the J gene TRBJ1-2, with a weak D call TRBD1 (6 bases). Trimming stripped 0 bases from V and 4 bases from J, with 13 bases between. Germline CDR1 SGHRS, CDR2 YFSETQ. CDR3 size: 15 residues. Here the CDR3 reads CASSLAQGLGYGYTF. The CDR3 DNA sequence: TGCGCCAGCAGCTTGGCCCAGGGGTTGGGCTATGGCTACACCTTC. The entire variable domain, with the rest obtained from reference TRBV5-1 and TRBJ1-2, is as follows: KAGVTQTPRYLIKTRGQQVTLSCSPISGHRSVSWYQQTPGQGLQFLFEYFSETQRNKGNFPGRFSGRQFSNSRSEMNVSTLELGDSALYLCASSLAQGLGYGYTFGSGTRLTVV.

This clone has just a few counts. V usage is TRBV5-1 and J usage is TRBJ1-2; D ambiguous. Trimming pared 3 bases from V and 3 bases from J, leaving 15 bases between. There are 15 residues in the CDR3. CDR1 and CDR2 from the germline V gene are SGHRS and YFSETQ. The CDR3 DNA sequence: TGCGCCAGCAGCTCTGGCTCGGTCGACGACTATGGCTACACCTTC. Translated: CASSSGSVDDYGYTF.

The count of this clone is one. The chain has TRBV2 and TRBJ1-4, with a possible D match to TRBD1 (6 bases). CDR1 is SNHLY, CDR2 FYNNEI, per germline. V was cut by 5 bases and J by 7 bases, with 14 bases left in between. The CDR3 spans 14 residues. The CDR3 is CASSYTGMIEKLFF. CDR3 nucleotide sequence: TGTGCCAGCAGTTATACAGGGATGATTGAAAAACTGTTTTTT.

The chain is built from TRBV5-6 and TRBJ2-3; D unclear. The CDR3 is 15 amino acids. CDR1 and CDR2 (germline): SGHDT, YYEEEE. V dropped 3 bases and J dropped 0 bases, with 11 bases sitting between them. CDR3 region: CASSSLSPSTDTQYF. CDR3 bases: TGTGCCAGCAGCTCCCTCTCCCCTAGCACAGATACGCAGTATTTT.

The chain employs TRBV6-5 and TRBJ1-2; D unclear. The CDR3 extends over 12 amino acids. Germline V lookup: CDR1 MNHEY, CDR2 SVGAGI. Trimming took 2 bases from V and 5 from J, leaving 6 bases between them. In nucleotides, the CDR3 is TGTGCCAGCAGTTACGCCCAATATGGCTACACCTTC. This codes for CASSYAQYGYTF.

About this clone itself: The sample carries other DNA sequences with the same CDR3. The gene calls are TRBV27 and TRBJ2-7; D perhaps matches TRBD2 (6 bases). This CDR3 contains 14 residues. Germline V CDR1 and CDR2: MNHEY, SMNVEV (reference sequence). V was pared by 5 bases and J by 1 base, with 12 bases between. The CDR3 reads CASSRRGGSYEQYF. CDR3 DNA sequence: TGTGCCAGCAGTCGGAGGGGTGGGTCCTACGAGCAGTACTTC.

This chain uses TRBV4-3 with TRBJ1-1; D call uncertain. The CDR3 sequence is 13 residues long. Germline V gene lookup returns CDR1 LGHNA and CDR2 YSLEER. Trimming stripped 1 base from V and 0 bases from J, with 3 bases between. The CDR3 is CASSQGVNTEAFF. The CDR3 DNA follows: TGCGCCAGCAGCCAAGGGGTGAACACTGAAGCTTTCTTT.

This chain connects TRBV5-4 to TRBJ2-2, with 7 bases matching TRBD1. Germline trimming cut 2 bases from V and 3 bases from J; bases unmatched to any gene: 4. Germline V gene sequence: CDR1 SGHNT, CDR2 YYREEE (reference sequence). The CDR3 consists of 15 residues. CDR3 amino acids: CASSLRGQYTGELFF. CDR3 coding DNA: TGTGCCAGCAGCTTAAGGGGACAGTACACCGGGGAGCTGTTTTTT.

This sequence joins TRBV7-2 and TRBJ2-7; D is possibly TRBD1 or TRBD2 (5 bases each). Germline lookup yields CDR1 SGHTA and CDR2 FQGNSA. The ends were cut back, 4 bases at V and 7 bases at J, with 17 bases in the middle. The CDR3 consists of 14 residues. CDR3 sequence (DNA): TGTGCCAGCAGCTATAGTGCAGGGACGGGGGAGCAGTACTTC. Protein sequence: CASSYSAGTGEQYF.

In nucleotides, the CDR3 is TGCAGCGTTGAGGACGGGTCCTACGAGCAGTACTTC. This sequence encodes CSVEDGSYEQYF. The chain links TRBV29-1 to TRBJ2-7; D is undetermined. CDR3 size: 12 residues. The germline V and J ends were trimmed by 3 bases and 1 base, with 7 bases remaining between them. In germline, CDR1 is SQVTM, CDR2 ANQGSEA.

The chain uses TRBV9 and TRBJ1-5; tentative D call: TRBD1 (5 bases). The V end was cut by 4 bases, the J end by 5 bases, with 13 bases between. This CDR3 has 14 residues. CDR1 is SGDLS and CDR2 is YYNGEE in the germline V gene. The CDR3 is CASSSRDSYQPQHF. CDR3 coding DNA: TGTGCCAGCAGCTCCCGGGACTCGTATCAGCCCCAGCATTTT.

This clone appeared once. The chain uses TRBV7-6 and TRBJ1-6; 8 bases map to TRBD1. V shed 5 bases and J 8 bases; nucleotides not matched to a gene: 5. The germline V gene has CDR1 SGHVS and CDR2 FNYEAQ. There are 14 residues in the CDR3. The CDR3 DNA follows: TGTGCCAGCAGCAAAGACAGGGGTTATTCACCCCTCCACTTT. It specifies CASSKDRGYSPLHF.

The chain couples TRBV7-3 to TRBJ2-7; weak D call: TRBD2 (6 bases). From germline, CDR1 is SGHTA and CDR2 FQGTGA. This CDR3 has 15 residues. Trimming shortened V by 1 base and J by 1 base, and 11 bases separated the two germline ends. The CDR3 is CASSLRRGPSYEQYF. Here the CDR3 DNA reads TGTGCCAGCAGCTTAAGGAGGGGACCATCCTACGAGCAGTACTTC. Combining the CDR3 with reference TRBV7-3 and TRBJ2-7 gives the whole variable domain GAGVSQTPSNKVTEKGKYVELRCDPISGHTALYWYRQSLGQGPEFLIYFQGTGAADDSGLPNDRFFAVRPEGSVSTLKIQRTERGDSAVYLCASSLRRGPSYEQYFGPGTRLTVT.

The chain links TRBV4-2 to TRBJ2-2; either TRBD1 or TRBD2 may fit D (6 bases each). Germline CDR1 LGHNA, CDR2 YNFKEQ. V was shortened by 4 bases and J by 5 bases, with 17 bases between the two germline ends. This CDR3 is 16 amino acids long. CDR3 residues: CASSLPEWGATGELFF. The DNA of the CDR3 is TGTGCCAGCAGCCTCCCCGAATGGGGGGCAACCGGGGAGCTGTTTTTT.